The present T cell receptor beta chain was sequenced within a study of blood T cell repertoires in COVID-19. Study-level information: Sites in the United States, Italy and Spain provided acute and convalescent COVID-19 samples. PBMCs, B-cell-depleted T cells, or T cells were the source of the cDNA or gDNA that made up the material.

Trimming cost V 3 bases and J 3 bases, with 12 bases left between them. This CDR3 comprises 15 residues. The germline CDR1 and CDR2 sequences are LNHDA and SQIVND (reference sequence). The sample holds one count of this clone. Per the original methods: Estimated nucleated cell counts came from reference gene primer amplification. This table comes from immunoSEQ multiplex PCR, and its TCRdb copy is limited to in-frame clones, with some not included. The V and J calls and clone size are taken from that table; D and trimming were inferred from the DNA. The table lists approximately 190,000 clones, around four fifths of them singletons.

Sequenced input: peripheral blood. V gene TRBV19 combines with J gene TRBJ1-3; D remains unclear. The clonotype originates from a man under 40 with active or convalescent COVID-19. Here the CDR3 reads CASSIGYGSGNTIYF. The CDR3 DNA is TGTGCCAGTAGTATCGGATACGGGAGTGGAAACACCATATATTTT. Supplemented by reference TRBV19 and TRBJ1-3, the full variable domain reads DGGITQSPKYLFRKEGQNVTLSCEQNLNHDAMYWYRQDPGQGLRLIYYSQIVNDFQKGDIAEGYSVSREKKESFPLTVTSAQKNPTAFYLCASSIGYGSGNTIYFGEGSWLTVV.